These T cell receptor beta chains were read from a single sample in a study of regulatory T cells in long-lasting Graves disease. MiXCR, applied by TCRdb to the multiplex PCR reads, yields one record per CDR3 protein. The data show approximately 560,000 distinct CDR3 sequences, with about 16% seen just once and approximately 12% held by the top ten. This sample also appeared in a second study, on T cells in Graves' hyperthyroidism and ophthalmopathy.

The material was peripheral blood mononuclear cells (PBMCs), obtained at new diagnosis, from a patient treated with antithyroid drugs. The source is a man aged 18 to 30 with Graves disease. Both conserved end residues are part of each CDR3. The order of the fields is J gene, CDR3 length, V gene, clone size, D gene, CDR3 protein, CDR3 DNA. The D gene is left open where the match is weak. A clone size is listed for some rows: how often the clone was seen (once, few, many), or a class if it is expanded.

J gene: TRBJ1-2
CDR3 length: 14
V gene: TRBV5-1
clone size: many
D gene: -
CDR3 protein: CASSLGPLNYGYTF
CDR3 DNA: TGCGCCAGCAGCTTGGGACCGCTTAACTATGGCTACACCTTC

J gene: TRBJ1-4
CDR3 length: 14
V gene: TRBV7-3
clone size: -
D gene: -
CDR3 protein: CASSLSQASEKLFF
CDR3 DNA: TGTGCCAGCAGCTTATCCCAGGCGAGTGAAAAACTGTTTTTT

J gene: TRBJ2-4
CDR3 length: 16
V gene: TRBV20-1
clone size: few
D gene: -
CDR3 protein: CSAREPPRGAKNIQYF
CDR3 DNA: TGCAGTGCTAGAGAGCCCCCTAGGGGGGCCAAAAACATTCAGTACTTC

J gene: TRBJ2-2
CDR3 length: 16
V gene: TRBV7-3
clone size: few
D gene: TRBD1
CDR3 protein: CASSAIQGFNTGELFF
CDR3 DNA: TGTGCCAGCAGCGCCATACAGGGGTTCAACACCGGGGAGCTGTTTTTT

J gene: TRBJ1-1
CDR3 length: 15
V gene: TRBV19
clone size: many
D gene: -
CDR3 protein: CASSPLPGASLGAFF
CDR3 DNA: TGTGCCAGTAGTCCCCTTCCCGGGGCCAGCCTAGGAGCTTTCTTT

J gene: TRBJ2-7
CDR3 length: 13
V gene: TRBV20-1
clone size: many
D gene: -
CDR3 protein: CSALGGALAEQYF
CDR3 DNA: TGCAGTGCCCTGGGGGGAGCTCTGGCCGAGCAGTACTTC

J gene: TRBJ1-4
CDR3 length: 16
V gene: TRBV18
clone size: few
D gene: -
CDR3 protein: CASSQRQDRYNEKLFF
CDR3 DNA: TGTGCCAGCTCACAACGACAGGACAGATATAATGAAAAACTGTTTTTT

J gene: TRBJ2-1
CDR3 length: 16
V gene: TRBV3-1
clone size: many
D gene: TRBD2
CDR3 protein: CASSQLPSGKRNEQFF
CDR3 DNA: TGTGCCAGCAGCCAACTACCTAGCGGGAAGCGGAATGAGCAGTTCTTC

J gene: TRBJ2-7
CDR3 length: 14
V gene: TRBV11-2
clone size: many
D gene: -
CDR3 protein: CASSSPIRGYEQYF
CDR3 DNA: TGTGCCAGCAGCTCGCCGATTCGCGGCTACGAGCAGTACTTC

J gene: TRBJ2-2
CDR3 length: 17
V gene: TRBV30
clone size: many
D gene: -
CDR3 protein: CAWSVKASSYHTGELFF
CDR3 DNA: TGTGCCTGGAGTGTAAAGGCTAGTTCATACCACACCGGGGAGCTGTTTTTT

J gene: TRBJ2-3
CDR3 length: 15
V gene: TRBV7-8
clone size: many
D gene: -
CDR3 protein: CASSLSGGPIDTQYF
CDR3 DNA: TGTGCCAGCAGCTTATCTGGCGGGCCTATAGATACGCAGTATTTT

J gene: TRBJ1-4
CDR3 length: 14
V gene: TRBV28
clone size: many
D gene: -
CDR3 protein: CASSPKLRREKLFF
CDR3 DNA: TGTGCCAGCAGTCCTAAGCTCCGTCGTGAAAAACTGTTTTTT

J gene: TRBJ2-3
CDR3 length: 15
V gene: TRBV19
clone size: -
D gene: -
CDR3 protein: CASSNGRGGTDTQYF
CDR3 DNA: TGTGCCAGTAGTAATGGGCGCGGGGGCACAGATACGCAGTATTTT

J gene: TRBJ1-6
CDR3 length: 16
V gene: TRBV20-1
clone size: few
D gene: -
CDR3 protein: CSARDRANGHNSPLHF
CDR3 DNA: TGCAGTGCTAGAGATAGGGCAAATGGTCATAATTCACCCCTCCACTTT

J gene: TRBJ2-3
CDR3 length: 13
V gene: TRBV20-1
clone size: many
D gene: TRBD2
CDR3 protein: CSARNLAGDTQYF
CDR3 DNA: TGCAGTGCTAGAAACCTAGCGGGAGATACGCAGTATTTT

J gene: TRBJ1-1
CDR3 length: 16
V gene: TRBV6-2/TRBV6-3
clone size: many
D gene: -
CDR3 protein: CASSYLGRSMNTEAFF
CDR3 DNA: TGTGCCAGCAGTTACTTGGGACGGTCTATGAACACTGAAGCTTTCTTT

J gene: TRBJ1-5
CDR3 length: 14
V gene: TRBV13
clone size: -
D gene: -
CDR3 protein: CASSLGTRGEPQHF
CDR3 DNA: TGTGCCAGCAGCTTAGGGACAAGGGGAGAGCCCCAGCATTTT

J gene: TRBJ2-3
CDR3 length: 14
V gene: TRBV20-1
clone size: -
D gene: -
CDR3 protein: CSASPGPDTDTQYF
CDR3 DNA: TGCAGTGCCTCACCCGGACCAGACACAGATACGCAGTATTTT

J gene: TRBJ2-1
CDR3 length: 14
V gene: TRBV29-1
clone size: -
D gene: -
CDR3 protein: CSVGGARGYNEQFF
CDR3 DNA: TGCAGCGTTGGGGGGGCGCGAGGCTACAATGAGCAGTTCTTC

J gene: TRBJ2-2
CDR3 length: 14
V gene: TRBV29-1
clone size: -
D gene: -
CDR3 protein: CSVEQAARTGELFF
CDR3 DNA: TGCAGCGTTGAACAAGCGGCGAGAACCGGGGAGCTGTTTTTT

J gene: TRBJ2-1
CDR3 length: 13
V gene: TRBV20-1
clone size: -
D gene: -
CDR3 protein: CSARLSRVAEQFF
CDR3 DNA: TGCAGTGCTAGACTGTCTCGGGTTGCTGAGCAGTTCTTC

J gene: TRBJ1-2
CDR3 length: 18
V gene: TRBV2
clone size: many
D gene: -
CDR3 protein: CASSDFWTRPGRHYGYTF
CDR3 DNA: TGTGCCAGCAGTGATTTTTGGACCCGACCGGGACGGCACTATGGCTACACCTTC

J gene: TRBJ1-2
CDR3 length: 15
V gene: TRBV12-3/TRBV12-4
clone size: many
D gene: -
CDR3 protein: CASSKGGGFGYGYTF
CDR3 DNA: TGTGCCAGCAGCAAGGGCGGTGGCTTTGGCTATGGCTACACCTTC

J gene: TRBJ2-1
CDR3 length: 13
V gene: TRBV6-1
clone size: many
D gene: TRBD2
CDR3 protein: CASTYASGSEQFF
CDR3 DNA: TGTGCCAGCACCTATGCTAGCGGGAGCGAGCAGTTCTTC

J gene: TRBJ2-7
CDR3 length: 17
V gene: TRBV7-9
clone size: many
D gene: TRBD1
CDR3 protein: CASSPGQLRTPSYEQYF
CDR3 DNA: TGTGCCAGCAGCCCGGGACAGCTCCGGACTCCATCCTACGAGCAGTACTTC

J gene: TRBJ2-1
CDR3 length: 14
V gene: TRBV11-2
clone size: many
D gene: -
CDR3 protein: CASSLDPGADEQFF
CDR3 DNA: TGTGCCAGCAGCTTAGATCCAGGGGCTGATGAGCAGTTCTTC

J gene: TRBJ1-5
CDR3 length: 14
V gene: TRBV12-3/TRBV12-4
clone size: -
D gene: TRBD1
CDR3 protein: CASRGQGDNQPQHF
CDR3 DNA: TGTGCCAGCAGGGGACAGGGGGACAATCAGCCCCAGCATTTT

J gene: TRBJ2-1
CDR3 length: 19
V gene: TRBV11-2
clone size: -
D gene: TRBD2
CDR3 protein: CASSGRTSGRFGSYNEQFF
CDR3 DNA: TGTGCCAGCAGCGGACGGACTAGCGGGAGGTTCGGTTCCTACAATGAGCAGTTCTTC

J gene: TRBJ1-1
CDR3 length: 15
V gene: TRBV20-1
clone size: many
D gene: -
CDR3 protein: CSAYSATGGDTEAFF
CDR3 DNA: TGCAGTGCGTACAGCGCAACCGGGGGAGACACTGAAGCTTTCTTT

J gene: TRBJ1-1
CDR3 length: 15
V gene: TRBV6-5
clone size: -
D gene: -
CDR3 protein: CASSYGSAGMTEAFF
CDR3 DNA: TGTGCCAGCAGTTACGGATCGGCGGGGATGACTGAAGCTTTCTTT

J gene: TRBJ2-2
CDR3 length: 14
V gene: TRBV7-3
clone size: few
D gene: TRBD2
CDR3 protein: CASRSSGRSGELFF
CDR3 DNA: TGTGCCAGCAGGAGTAGCGGGAGGTCAGGGGAGCTGTTTTTT

J gene: TRBJ1-3
CDR3 length: 14
V gene: TRBV9
clone size: few
D gene: -
CDR3 protein: CASSVEGSGNTIYF
CDR3 DNA: TGTGCCAGCAGCGTAGAGGGCTCTGGAAACACCATATATTTT

J gene: TRBJ2-7
CDR3 length: 15
V gene: TRBV27
clone size: many
D gene: TRBD1
CDR3 protein: CASSARDRGLYEQYF
CDR3 DNA: TGTGCCAGCAGTGCCCGGGACAGGGGGCTCTACGAGCAGTACTTC

J gene: TRBJ1-5
CDR3 length: 13
V gene: TRBV30
clone size: many
D gene: TRBD1
CDR3 protein: CAWSHRGFQPQHF
CDR3 DNA: TGTGCCTGGAGCCACAGGGGATTTCAGCCCCAGCATTTT

J gene: TRBJ2-3
CDR3 length: 12
V gene: TRBV28
clone size: many
D gene: -
CDR3 protein: CASSAPGDTQYF
CDR3 DNA: TGTGCCAGCAGTGCACCGGGGGATACGCAGTATTTT

J gene: TRBJ1-1
CDR3 length: 12
V gene: TRBV7-9
clone size: many
D gene: -
CDR3 protein: CASSLGTFEAFF
CDR3 DNA: TGTGCCAGCAGCTTGGGGACATTTGAAGCTTTCTTT

J gene: TRBJ2-7
CDR3 length: 16
V gene: TRBV7-3
clone size: -
D gene: TRBD2
CDR3 protein: CASILPLAGGAYEQYF
CDR3 DNA: TGTGCCAGCATCCTACCCCTAGCGGGAGGTGCCTACGAGCAGTACTTC

J gene: TRBJ1-4
CDR3 length: 15
V gene: TRBV30
clone size: many
D gene: -
CDR3 protein: CAWSVHWGTNEKLFF
CDR3 DNA: TGTGCCTGGAGTGTACACTGGGGAACTAATGAAAAACTGTTTTTT

J gene: TRBJ1-3
CDR3 length: 15
V gene: TRBV9
clone size: few
D gene: -
CDR3 protein: CASSVGSISGNTIYF
CDR3 DNA: TGTGCCAGCAGCGTAGGGAGCATCTCTGGAAACACCATATATTTT

J gene: TRBJ2-7
CDR3 length: 15
V gene: TRBV7-9
clone size: many
D gene: -
CDR3 protein: CASSLEVATYYEQYF
CDR3 DNA: TGTGCCAGCAGCTTAGAGGTAGCAACTTACTACGAGCAGTACTTC

J gene: TRBJ2-7
CDR3 length: 16
V gene: TRBV28
clone size: -
D gene: -
CDR3 protein: CASSPVGRSFSYEQYF
CDR3 DNA: TGTGCCAGCAGCCCGGTAGGGCGTTCCTTCTCCTACGAGCAGTACTTC